What follows are 9 T cell receptor beta chains derived from one specimen sequenced in a study of T cells in Graves' hyperthyroidism and ophthalmopathy. Amplified TCR beta CDR3 regions derived from RNA transcripts. First-round RT-PCR targeting the TCR CDR3 was performed with the HTBI primer set. MiXCR, applied by TCRdb to the multiplex PCR reads, yields one record per CDR3 protein. Altogether 600,000 or so distinct CDR3 sequences are present, 14% being singletons, with the ten largest covering approximately 12%. Specimen: blood. The receptors shown here come from a woman in her 50s with Graves' ophthalmopathy.

The table lists this clonotype with a few counts. The V call is TRBV12-3 or TRBV12-4, the J call TRBJ2-3; TRBD2 aligns across 12 bases. There are 12 residues in the CDR3. Unmatched junction bases numbered 5, after V lost 5 bases and J lost 14 bases. The CDR3 region is CASSPPSGRVYF. CDR3 coding DNA: TGTGCCAGCAGTCCCCCTAGCGGGAGGGTGTATTTT.

This clonotype has more than one count but fewer than ten. This chain uses TRBV24-1 with TRBJ2-1, with 9 bases aligning to TRBD2. The germline V gene encodes CDR1 KGHDR and CDR2 SFDVKD. After removal of 4 bases from V and 3 bases from J, the junction contained 6 bases not matched to a gene. The CDR3 consists of 16 residues. The DNA of the CDR3 is TGTGCCACCAGTGACCCACTAGCGGGTCTCTACAATGAGCAGTTCTTC. Its protein product is CATSDPLAGLYNEQFF.

J is TRBJ2-3 and V is TRBV4-1, with TRBD2 identical over 10 bases. This CDR3 is built from 16 residues. In germline, CDR1 is MGHRA, CDR2 YSYEKL. The V and J ends lost 0 bases and 4 bases, in that order; junction bases with no gene match: 4. CDR3 nucleotide sequence: TGCGCCAGCAGCCAAGATCCTAGCGGGAGTTCAGATACGCAGTATTTT. This gives the protein CASSQDPSGSSDTQYF.

This clonotype has ten or more counts. The chain uses TRBV7-9 and TRBJ2-3, with 14 bases identical to TRBD2. This CDR3 is built from 16 residues. Germline V gene sequence: CDR1 SEHNR, CDR2 FQNEAQ (reference sequence). J gave up 2 bases and V 5 bases, and 3 bases lay outside the gene matches. The CDR3 nucleotides read TGTGCCAGCAGCCAGGGACTAGCGGGAGCCACAGATACGCAGTATTTT. As protein: CASSQGLAGATDTQYF.

This clonotype has at least ten counts. The V and J genes are TRBV4-1 and TRBJ1-5, with 7 bases matching TRBD1. The CDR3 loop spans 14 amino acids. Trimming at V came to 4 bases and at J to 7 bases, leaving 7 bases not matched to a gene. Germline CDR1 and CDR2: MGHRA and YSYEKL. The CDR3 DNA sequence: TGCGCCAGCAGCCTGAGGGGGCTAGGGCAGCCCCAGCATTTT. As protein: CASSLRGLGQPQHF.

This clonotype has a count of ten or more. This chain joins TRBV28 and TRBJ2-7; D is perhaps TRBD2 (5 bases). The germline gives CDR1 MDHEN, CDR2 SYDVKM. CDR3 length: 14 residues. Trimming left V 8 bases short and J 2 bases short, with 16 bases between. CDR3 amino acids: CASHRRDKTYEQYF. Here the CDR3 DNA reads TGTGCCAGCCATAGACGGGATAAAACCTACGAGCAGTACTTC. The complete variable domain, with remaining parts taken from reference TRBV28 and TRBJ2-7, reads DVKVTQSSRYLVKRTGEKVFLECVQDMDHENMFWYRQDPGLGLRLIYFSYDVKMKEKGDIPEGYSVSREKKERFSLILESASTNQTSMYLCASHRRDKTYEQYFGPGTRLTVT.

Ten or more counts support this clonotype. The chain couples TRBV28 to TRBJ2-2, with 7 bases matching TRBD2. The germline CDR1 and CDR2 sequences are MDHEN and SYDVKM. This CDR3 region has 16 residues. With 5 bases clipped from V and 3 bases from J, the junction kept 9 bases outside the gene matches. CDR3 sequence reads: CASSPSGAGYTGELFF. The CDR3 DNA reads TGTGCCAGCAGTCCGAGCGGGGCAGGGTACACCGGGGAGCTGTTTTTT.

The chain joins TRBV19 to TRBJ1-5; tentative D call: TRBD1 (6 bases). The CDR3 sequence is 12 residues long. Trimming pared 10 bases from V and 1 base from J, leaving 8 bases between. CDR1 and CDR2 (germline): LNHDA, SQIVND (reference sequence). CDR3 bases: TGTGCCACAGGGGCGAGCAATCAGCCCCAGCATTTT. Its protein is CATGASNQPQHF.

The chain employs TRBV28 and TRBJ1-6; D perhaps matches TRBD1 (6 bases). V was cut by 6 bases and J by 6 bases, with 12 bases left in between. Germline CDR1 MDHEN, CDR2 SYDVKM. The CDR3 covers 14 residues. The CDR3: CASRDTGINSPLHF. The CDR3 nucleotides read TGTGCCAGCAGAGACACAGGGATTAATTCACCCCTCCACTTT.